This TCR beta chain was sequenced in a study of identical twins. The CDR3 runs to 15 residues. V lost 6 bases, J lost 5 bases, and 11 bases stayed unmatched. TCRdb re-called the 5' RACE reads through MiXCR, storing one row per CDR3 protein. The repertoire holds approximately 230,000 distinct CDR3 sequences, with over 5.5% as singletons. These data also formed part of another study, on T cells expressing NK-cell markers.

The TCR originated in a woman between 18 and 30 years old in good health. Sequencing was carried out using CD8+ T cells sorted from blood. V usage is TRBV12-3 or TRBV12-4 and J usage is TRBJ2-3; 7 nucleotides align to TRBD2. This CDR3 is CASRVTSRGEDTQYF. CDR3 DNA sequence: TGTGCCAGCAGAGTGACTAGCCGGGGAGAAGATACGCAGTATTTT.